This T cell receptor (beta chain) comes out of a study of metastatic and nonmetastatic thyroid tumors. Overall study context: For malignant and benign thyroid patients, tumor or nodule tissue and blood were the sources whose repertoires were compared.

Study processing details: Building a distant-metastasis classifier for papillary thyroid cancer drew on CDR3 differences across clinicopathological groups. From the PCR reads, TCRdb re-called clones with MiXCR. For this entry, the V and J calls and clone size follow TCRdb and not the study's own pipeline. The repertoire holds tens of thousands of clones, with less than 25% as singletons. The CDR3 totals 15 residues. Germline CDR1 is SGDLS and CDR2 is YYNGEE. V shed 3 bases, J shed 0 bases, and the junction held 5 bases outside the gene matches. Until they underwent thyroid surgery, no patient had received any treatment. Overall study results and limits: As reported, TCR beta diversity in blood and tumor was significantly higher in malignant thyroid tumors than in benign nodules.

This clone was found many times. Its antigen is as yet unknown. This clonotype was obtained from a female donor with papillary thyroid cancer or a benign thyroid nodule (not recorded which). Some clones in this sample may be carry-over from other donors' samples. V gene TRBV9 combines with J gene TRBJ2-7; 8 bases are shared with TRBD1. The material sequenced was blood. This CDR3 reads CASSGQGASSYEQYF. The CDR3 DNA sequence: TGTGCCAGCAGCGGTCAGGGGGCGAGCTCCTACGAGCAGTACTTC.